Each of the 27 T cell receptor beta chains below was sequenced from the same sample in a study of T cell responses to AZD1222 COVID-19 vaccine. Assay used: immunoSEQ multiplex PCR; TCRdb lists only in-frame clones, some missing. The data show some 150,000 clones, about 90% seen once. The sample here was peripheral blood, taken on day 0 of AZD1222 vaccination. These receptors all come from an adult in good health.

The chain uses TRBV25-1 and TRBJ1-3; tentative D call: TRBD1 (5 bases). The germline V and J ends were trimmed by 6 bases and 3 bases, with 15 bases remaining between them. CDR1 is MGHDK, CDR2 SYGVNS, per germline. CDR3 length equals 15 residues. The CDR3 coding sequence is TGTGCCAGCAGACCCGTGGGGGGAGGTGGAAACACCATATATTTT. The encoded protein is CASRPVGGGGNTIYF.

The chain employs TRBV5-3 and TRBJ2-2, with D perhaps TRBD1 or TRBD2 (6 bases each). TRBV5-3 falls under the ORF class, with uncertain function. CDR3 length equals 15 residues. The V gene lost 5 bases and the J gene lost 9 bases, with 20 bases spanning the gap. In DNA form, the CDR3 reads TGTGCCAGAAGACTGGGGGGCCACGAAACCCGGGAGCTGTTTTTT. It yields the protein CARRLGGHETRELFF.

The chain recombines TRBV18 with TRBJ2-5; 7 bases line up with TRBD1. J lost 4 bases, V lost 2 bases, and 1 base had no gene match. The CDR3 totals 13 residues. Germline V lookup: CDR1 KGHSH, CDR2 LQKENI. CDR3 nucleotide sequence: TGTGCCAGCTCACCAAACAGGGGAGAGACCCAGTACTTC. It codes for CASSPNRGETQYF.

The V call is TRBV9, the J call TRBJ1-1; D is possibly TRBD1 (5 bases). Germline V gene sequence: CDR1 SGDLS, CDR2 YYNGEE. The CDR3 extends over 15 amino acids. Between the trimmed V and J ends, which lost 4 bases and 4 bases, there was a span of 17 bases. The CDR3 DNA sequence: TGTGCCAGCAGCAGCGGTCGGGGCCGAAGCACTGAAGCTTTCTTT. Translated: CASSSGRGRSTEAFF.

The chain has TRBV5-1 and TRBJ2-7, with 12 bases lining up with TRBD2. Losses at the gene ends were 4 bases for V and 3 bases for J; bases not matched to a gene: 2. The CDR3 is made up of 14 amino acids. The V gene's germline CDR1 is SGHRS and CDR2 YFSETQ. The CDR3 coding sequence is TGCGCCAGCAGCACTAGCGGGGGGTTCTACGAGCAGTACTTC. Protein: CASSTSGGFYEQYF.

The J gene is TRBJ2-5, the V gene TRBV15; D is possibly TRBD2 (5 bases). The germline V gene encodes CDR1 LNHNV and CDR2 YYDKDF (reference sequence). This CDR3 contains 14 residues. Trimming left V 1 base short and J 7 bases short, with 13 bases between. CDR3 loop: CATSRGTGVVTQYF. The CDR3 DNA follows: TGTGCCACCAGCAGAGGGACCGGGGTCGTGACCCAGTACTTC. The full variable domain, in which reference TRBV15 and TRBJ2-5 provide the parts outside the CDR3, is DAMVIQNPRYQVTQFGKPVTLSCSQTLNHNVMYWYQQKSSQAPKLLFHYYDKDFNNEADTPDNFQSRRPNTSFCFLDIRSPGLGDTAMYLCATSRGTGVVTQYFGPGTRLLVL.

This clone was detected once. This sequence joins TRBV20-1 and TRBJ2-5; no reliable D call. The V gene's germline CDR1 is DFQATT and CDR2 SNEGSKA (reference sequence). V was trimmed by 3 bases and J by 4 bases, leaving 12 bases between them. The CDR3 length is 13 residues. The CDR3, as DNA: TGCAGTGCTAGTCGAGCCCGTGGAGAGACCCAGTACTTC. Translation gives CSASRARGETQYF.

The V and J genes are TRBV7-9 and TRBJ2-7, with 9 bases identical to TRBD1. Germline loops: CDR1 SEHNR, CDR2 FQNEAQ (reference sequence). This CDR3 is 15 amino acids long. V was clipped by 1 base and J by 6 bases; unmatched bases: 7. The CDR3: CASSLGWTGATEQYF. The CDR3 bases are TGTGCCAGCAGCTTAGGGTGGACAGGGGCTACCGAGCAGTACTTC.

This sequence joins TRBV28 and TRBJ1-2; D not resolved. The CDR3 runs to 12 residues. CDR1 MDHEN and CDR2 SYDVKM come from the germline V gene. V lost 2 bases, J lost 6 bases, and 7 bases lay in between. This CDR3 is CASSLVVDGYTF. For the CDR3, the DNA is TGTGCCAGCAGTTTAGTAGTGGATGGCTACACCTTC.

This clone appeared a few times. The CDR3 region has the DNA TGTGCCAGCAGCCAAAGGGGGCATTGGAACACTGAAGCTTTCTTT. Encoded protein: CASSQRGHWNTEAFF. The V and J genes are TRBV3-1 (or the pseudogene TRBV3-2) and TRBJ1-1; 7 positions match TRBD1. The CDR3 loop spans 15 amino acids. The germline V gene has CDR1 LGHDT and CDR2 YNNKEL (reference sequence). Trimming removed 2 bases from V and 1 base from J; junction bases left unmatched: 4.

J is TRBJ2-1 and V is TRBV6-5; the match to TRBD1 covers 8 bases. The CDR3 is 15 amino acids. V lost 7 bases to trimming and J lost 10 bases; unmatched junction nucleotides: 15. Germline V gene sequence: CDR1 MNHEY, CDR2 SVGAGI. DNA for the CDR3: TGTGCCAGCATATCGGGAGAGCAGGGGGCGAGCGAGCAGTTCTTC. Encoded protein: CASISGEQGASEQFF.

The CDR3 spells CASSRTVNTEAFF. The CDR3 DNA reads TGTGCCAGCAGCCGGACAGTGAACACTGAAGCTTTCTTT. The V gene is TRBV7-2, the J gene TRBJ1-1; possible D gene TRBD1, 6 bases. Looked up from germline, CDR1 is SGHTA and CDR2 is FQGNSA. V shed 5 bases and J shed 0 bases, with 7 bases lying between them. CDR3 length equals 13 residues.

The chain is built from TRBV10-2 and TRBJ2-2, with D maybe TRBD1 (5 bases). Between the trimmed V and J ends, which lost 6 bases and 4 bases, there was a span of 9 bases. In germline, CDR1 is WSHSY, CDR2 SAAADI. CDR3 length: 13 residues. CDR3 sequence reads: CASRGQVTGELFF. The DNA for the CDR3 is TGCGCCAGCAGGGGGCAGGTCACCGGGGAGCTGTTTTTT.

This clone was seen a single time. The chain has TRBV6-5 and TRBJ1-5, with 10 bases fitting TRBD1. There are 14 residues in the CDR3. Germline V lookup: CDR1 MNHEY, CDR2 SVGAGI. Unmatched junction bases numbered 5, after V lost 5 bases and J lost 7 bases. The CDR3 DNA follows: TGTGCCAGCAGTAGGGACAGGGGAGCCCAGCCCCAGCATTTT. Translation gives CASSRDRGAQPQHF.

The rearrangement joins TRBV2 to TRBJ2-2; no reliable D call. This CDR3 region has 15 residues. V was shortened by 4 bases and J by 6 bases, with 15 bases between the two germline ends. Looked up from germline, CDR1 is SNHLY and CDR2 is FYNNEI. In DNA form, the CDR3 reads TGTGCCAGCAGTGCTCGAGTAGTTACGGCCGGGGAGCTGTTTTTT. Residues: CASSARVVTAGELFF.

The chain joins TRBV12-3 or TRBV12-4 to TRBJ2-7; unclear D gene. Trimming cost V 7 bases and J 2 bases, with 9 bases left between them. CDR3 length: 12 amino acids. CDR3 sequence reads: CASTSNPYEQYF. The DNA of the CDR3 is TGTGCCAGCACGTCCAATCCCTACGAGCAGTACTTC.

V is TRBV27 and J is TRBJ2-1; D perhaps matches TRBD1 (6 bases). The CDR3 length is 15 residues. Germline V gives CDR1 MNHEY, CDR2 SMNVEV (reference sequence). Trimming cost V 4 bases and J 1 base, with 11 bases left between them. CDR3 bases: TGTGCCAGCAGTTCAGGGGACAAATCCTACAATGAGCAGTTCTTC. As protein: CASSSGDKSYNEQFF.

This chain connects TRBV11-2 to TRBJ2-6; tentatively, D is TRBD1 (5 bases). Germline V gives CDR1 SGHAT, CDR2 FQNNGV. The CDR3 extends over 18 amino acids. Trimming removed 5 bases at V and 2 bases at J, with 19 bases between. The CDR3 DNA is TGTGCCAGCAGCCTCCGAAGGCTTCAGGGTGCTGGGGCCAACGTCCTGACTTTC. Translated, it gives CASSLRRLQGAGANVLTF.

The chain has TRBV9 and TRBJ1-6, with D uncertain. The CDR3 has 15 amino acids. Trimming pared 4 bases from V and 7 bases from J, leaving 15 bases between. Germline values: CDR1 SGDLS, CDR2 YYNGEE. The CDR3 region is CASSPLTGSNSPLHF. The CDR3 DNA is TGTGCCAGCAGCCCCCTAACGGGGAGCAATTCACCCCTCCACTTT.

This clone was found once. The gene calls are TRBV10-3 and TRBJ2-6; either TRBD1 or TRBD2 may fit D (5 bases each). V was pared by 5 bases and J by 0 bases, with 17 bases between. The CDR3 runs 18 residues. Germline V gene lookup returns CDR1 ENHRY and CDR2 SYGVKD. CDR3 nucleotide sequence: TGTGCCATCAGTCGTCTCTCGGGACCGACCTCTGGGGCCAACGTCCTGACTTTC. It is translated as CAISRLSGPTSGANVLTF.

V is TRBV10-3 and J is TRBJ1-4; the D is unclear. In germline, CDR1 is ENHRY, CDR2 SYGVKD. With 0 bases removed from V and 0 bases from J, the gap between germline ends came to 5 bases. This CDR3 comprises 15 residues. CDR3 sequence: CAISESRPTNEKLFF. As DNA, the CDR3 is TGTGCCATCAGTGAGTCAAGACCAACTAATGAAAAACTGTTTTTT.

The rearrangement uses TRBV5-4 and TRBJ2-3; TRBD1 aligns across 7 bases. CDR1 is SGHNT and CDR2 is YYREEE in the germline V gene (reference sequence). The CDR3 is 15 residues long. With 1 base clipped from V and 4 bases from J, the junction kept 6 bases outside the gene matches. CDR3 nucleotides: TGTGCCAGCAGCTTGAGCCGGGACAGTGCAGATACGCAGTATTTT. It translates to CASSLSRDSADTQYF.

The CDR3 DNA follows: TGTGCTAGTGGTTTGGAACAGGGCTATGGCTACACCTTC. Protein product: CASGLEQGYGYTF. V gene TRBV12-5 combines with J gene TRBJ1-2, with D possibly TRBD1 on 6 matching bases. Germline CDR1 LGHNT, CDR2 FRNRAP. Trimming left V 1 base short and J 4 bases short, with 7 bases between. This CDR3 spans 13 amino acids.

The chain employs TRBV4-3 and TRBJ2-1, with 8 bases that match TRBD1. CDR3 length: 15 amino acids. V trimming: 0 bases; J trimming: 3 bases; junction bases outside the gene matches: 1. Germline CDR1 and CDR2: LGHNA and YSLEER. The CDR3 is CASSQDRGHYNEQFF. CDR3 bases: TGCGCCAGCAGCCAAGACAGGGGGCACTACAATGAGCAGTTCTTC.

CDR3 sequence: CASSSGTHYGYTF. CDR3 nucleotides: TGTGCCAGCTCCTCGGGGACACACTATGGCTACACCTTC. The chain recombines TRBV27 with TRBJ1-2, with a possible D match to TRBD1 (6 bases). Germline V gene sequence: CDR1 MNHEY, CDR2 SMNVEV (reference sequence). The CDR3 sequence is 13 residues long. V lost 8 bases and J lost 3, with 13 bases in between.

This clone was counted ten times or more. V usage is TRBV18 and J usage is TRBJ1-1; D perhaps matches TRBD1 (5 bases). This CDR3 contains 13 residues. CDR1 is KGHSH, CDR2 LQKENI, per germline. With 5 bases removed from V and 1 base from J, the gap between germline ends came to 8 bases. CDR3 bases: TGTGCCAGCTCAGCAGGGCGGAACACTGAAGCTTTCTTT. It translates to CASSAGRNTEAFF.

This clone was observed once. V gene TRBV24-1 combines with J gene TRBJ2-5; 10 bases fit TRBD1. This CDR3 comprises 17 residues. Losses at the gene ends were 3 bases for V and 5 bases for J; bases not matched to a gene: 11. The germline V gene has CDR1 KGHDR and CDR2 SFDVKD. The CDR3 protein is CATSDPVGTGVRETQYF. For the CDR3, the DNA is TGTGCCACCAGTGATCCAGTTGGGACAGGGGTAAGGGAGACCCAGTACTTC.